A single T cell receptor beta chain is shown here with its context. This sample stems from a study of cytomegalovirus exposure and HLA in healthy donors. CDR1 SNHLY and CDR2 FYNNEI come from the germline V gene. V shed 7 bases and J shed 0 bases, with 10 bases lying between them. CDR3 length: 14 amino acids. Only in-frame clones appear in the TCRdb table, and some are missing; sequencing was by immunoSEQ multiplex PCR. The sample has 140,000 or so clones, roughly 86% seen once; the top ten hold 4.5% to 5.5%. The source material was PBMCs. This sequence joins TRBV2 and TRBJ1-3; maybe TRBD1 (6 bases). This receptor was taken from a young man in good health and CMV-seropositive. The CDR3 sequence is CASTGASSGNTIYF. The CDR3 coding sequence is TGTGCCAGCACAGGGGCCTCCTCTGGAAACACCATATATTTT.